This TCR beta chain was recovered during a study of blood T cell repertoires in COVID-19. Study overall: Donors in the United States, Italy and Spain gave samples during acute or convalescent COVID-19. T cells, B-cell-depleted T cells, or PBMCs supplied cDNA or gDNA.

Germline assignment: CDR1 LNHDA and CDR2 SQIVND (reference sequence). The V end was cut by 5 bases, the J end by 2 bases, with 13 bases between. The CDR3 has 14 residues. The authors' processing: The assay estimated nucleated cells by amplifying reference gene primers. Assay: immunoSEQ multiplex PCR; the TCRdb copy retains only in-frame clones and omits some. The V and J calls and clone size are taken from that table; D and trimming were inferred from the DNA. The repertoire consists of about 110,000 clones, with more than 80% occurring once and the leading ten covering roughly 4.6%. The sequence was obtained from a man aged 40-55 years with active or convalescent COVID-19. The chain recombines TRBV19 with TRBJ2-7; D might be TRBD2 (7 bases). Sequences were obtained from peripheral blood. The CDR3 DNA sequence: TGTGCCAGTAGTTTTTTCGGGGGGCCCTACGAGCAGTACTTC. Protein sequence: CASSFFGGPYEQYF.